This is a list of T cell receptor beta chains from one sample in a study of CD8 T cells in ankylosing spondylitis. TCRdb re-derived calls from the 5' RACE reads in MiXCR, one entry per CDR3 protein. The sample carries some 340,000 distinct CDR3 sequences, roughly 14% recorded once. The sequenced material came from blood, either unsorted or a sorted T cell fraction (not recorded which). The receptors here all came from a male donor with ankylosing spondylitis or in good health (not recorded which). Both conserved end residues are part of each CDR3. The D gene is left open where the match is weak. The size of a clone is reported for some rows only, either as once, few or many, or as a class for expanded clones.

D gene: .; clone size: many; J gene: TRBJ2-5; V gene: TRBV5-1; CDR3 DNA: TGCGCCAGCAGCCCCCTTAAGGCGGAGACCCAGTACTTC; CDR3 protein: CASSPLKAETQYF
D gene: .; clone size: few; J gene: TRBJ2-2; V gene: TRBV12-3/TRBV12-4; CDR3 DNA: TGTGCCAGCAGTTGGGTGGGGGAGCTGTTTTTT; CDR3 protein: CASSWVGELFF
D gene: .; clone size: medium-sized; J gene: TRBJ2-1; V gene: TRBV3-1; CDR3 DNA: TGTGCCAGCAGCCAAATTCGGCTCACCTACAATGAGCAGTTCTTC; CDR3 protein: CASSQIRLTYNEQFF
D gene: .; clone size: .; J gene: TRBJ1-1; V gene: TRBV20-1; CDR3 DNA: TGCAGTGCCTCGCGCAAGAACACTGAAGCTTTCTTT; CDR3 protein: CSASRKNTEAFF
D gene: .; clone size: .; J gene: TRBJ1-4; V gene: TRBV30; CDR3 DNA: TGTGCCTGGAGCCACGGGGACCGGGACGGCAATGAAAAACTGTTTTTT; CDR3 protein: CAWSHGDRDGNEKLFF
D gene: .; clone size: .; J gene: TRBJ2-2; V gene: TRBV7-8; CDR3 DNA: TGTGCCAGCAGCAGTCGGACGCCCGCGAACACCGGGGAGCTGTTTTTT; CDR3 protein: CASSSRTPANTGELFF
D gene: .; clone size: few; J gene: TRBJ2-2; V gene: TRBV5-1; CDR3 DNA: TGCGCCAGCACCCCCCACAGCCCTCGGTCCGGGGAGCTGTTTTTT; CDR3 protein: CASTPHSPRSGELFF
D gene: TRBD1; clone size: few; J gene: TRBJ2-3; V gene: TRBV7-9; CDR3 DNA: TGTGCCAGCAGCTTAGGACAGGGGGCTGTCACAGATACGCAGTATTTT; CDR3 protein: CASSLGQGAVTDTQYF
D gene: TRBD1; clone size: .; J gene: TRBJ2-5; V gene: TRBV19; CDR3 DNA: TGTGCCAGTAGTCAGGGACAGCCTCAAGAGACCCAGTACTTC; CDR3 protein: CASSQGQPQETQYF
D gene: TRBD1; clone size: .; J gene: TRBJ1-3; V gene: TRBV29-1; CDR3 DNA: TGCAGCGTTCTGACAGGGGGTGGATTGAACTCTGGAAACACCATATATTTT; CDR3 protein: CSVLTGGGLNSGNTIYF
D gene: TRBD2; clone size: .; J gene: TRBJ2-7; V gene: TRBV7-2; CDR3 DNA: TGTGCCAGCAGCTCGGGACTAGCGGTCTACGAGCAGTACTTC; CDR3 protein: CASSSGLAVYEQYF
D gene: .; clone size: .; J gene: TRBJ2-7; V gene: TRBV21-1; CDR3 DNA: TGTGCCAGCAGCAAACGAGTCCAACCATCGGACGAGCAGTACTTC; CDR3 protein: CASSKRVQPSDEQYF
D gene: .; clone size: .; J gene: TRBJ2-1; V gene: TRBV7-9; CDR3 DNA: TGTGCCAGCAGCTCTCACAGGCGAAGAGGGAATGAGCAGTTCTTC; CDR3 protein: CASSSHRRRGNEQFF
D gene: .; clone size: few; J gene: TRBJ2-7; V gene: TRBV5-6; CDR3 DNA: TGTGCCAGCAGCTTGTCAGGGCCCACCTACGAGCAGTACTTC; CDR3 protein: CASSLSGPTYEQYF
D gene: .; clone size: medium-sized; J gene: TRBJ1-5; V gene: TRBV12-3/TRBV12-4; CDR3 DNA: TGTGCCAGCAGTTTGGAAAGCAATCAGCCCCAGCATTTT; CDR3 protein: CASSLESNQPQHF
D gene: .; clone size: .; J gene: TRBJ1-5; V gene: TRBV12-3/TRBV12-4; CDR3 DNA: TGTGCCAGCAGTTTTCGGGTGGCTCAGCCCCAGCATTTT; CDR3 protein: CASSFRVAQPQHF
D gene: TRBD2; clone size: once; J gene: TRBJ2-1; V gene: TRBV15; CDR3 DNA: TGTGCCACCAGCAGAGATTTAACTAGCGGTAGCTCCTACAATGAGCAGTTCTTC; CDR3 protein: CATSRDLTSGSSYNEQFF
D gene: .; clone size: few; J gene: TRBJ2-7; V gene: TRBV5-5; CDR3 DNA: TGTGCCAGCAGCCTTGTCGGTGGTCGGGAGCCCTACGAGCAGTACTTC; CDR3 protein: CASSLVGGREPYEQYF
D gene: .; clone size: many; J gene: TRBJ1-4; V gene: TRBV5-1; CDR3 DNA: TGCGCCAGCAGCTTGAGCTTGGACAGCGAAAAACTGTTTTTT; CDR3 protein: CASSLSLDSEKLFF
D gene: .; clone size: .; J gene: TRBJ2-3; V gene: TRBV25-1; CDR3 DNA: TGTGCTACGGCGGAAAACACAGATACGCAGTATTTT; CDR3 protein: CATAENTDTQYF
D gene: TRBD2; clone size: .; J gene: TRBJ2-7; V gene: TRBV5-5; CDR3 DNA: TGTGCCAGCAGTCGGACTAGCGGTTTCTACGAGCAGTACTTC; CDR3 protein: CASSRTSGFYEQYF
D gene: .; clone size: .; J gene: TRBJ2-7; V gene: TRBV3-1; CDR3 DNA: TGTGCCAGCAGCCCCAGGGCCGAGCAGTACTTC; CDR3 protein: CASSPRAEQYF
D gene: .; clone size: few; J gene: TRBJ2-7; V gene: TRBV30; CDR3 DNA: TGTGCCTGGAGGGGGCAGGGTAAGAACGAGCAGTACTTC; CDR3 protein: CAWRGQGKNEQYF
D gene: TRBD1; clone size: few; J gene: TRBJ2-6; V gene: TRBV2; CDR3 DNA: TGTGCCAGCAGGACAGGGGACCCCGGTACCAACGTCCTGACTTTC; CDR3 protein: CASRTGDPGTNVLTF
D gene: .; clone size: .; J gene: TRBJ2-1; V gene: TRBV20-1; CDR3 DNA: TGCAGTGCTCCGAAACCGCCTTACAATGAGCAGTTCTTC; CDR3 protein: CSAPKPPYNEQFF
D gene: TRBD1; clone size: .; J gene: TRBJ1-5; V gene: TRBV25-1; CDR3 DNA: TGTGCCAGCAGTGGACCCCCAGGGGGCAATAGCAATCAGCCCCAGCATTTT; CDR3 protein: CASSGPPGGNSNQPQHF
D gene: .; clone size: many; J gene: TRBJ2-1; V gene: TRBV7-2; CDR3 DNA: TGTGCCAGCAGGGACTCCCGGAGTCACAATGAGCAGTTCTTC; CDR3 protein: CASRDSRSHNEQFF
D gene: TRBD2; clone size: .; J gene: TRBJ2-5; V gene: TRBV5-1; CDR3 DNA: TGCGCCAGCAGTCCGAGTGCGGGGGAACAAGAGACCCAGTACTTC; CDR3 protein: CASSPSAGEQETQYF
D gene: .; clone size: few; J gene: TRBJ2-2; V gene: TRBV20-1; CDR3 DNA: TGCAGTGCTAGAGAGGGCAGGGGGGACCCCGGGGAGCTGTTTTTT; CDR3 protein: CSAREGRGDPGELFF
D gene: .; clone size: .; J gene: TRBJ1-4; V gene: TRBV4-1; CDR3 DNA: TGCGCCAGCAGCCACCAGGGGGAAAAACTGTTTTTT; CDR3 protein: CASSHQGEKLFF
D gene: TRBD2; clone size: .; J gene: TRBJ2-7; V gene: TRBV10-3; CDR3 DNA: TGTGCCATCAGTGACATACTAGCGGGGGCCTACGAGCAGTACTTC; CDR3 protein: CAISDILAGAYEQYF
D gene: TRBD1; clone size: .; J gene: TRBJ2-7; V gene: TRBV6-1; CDR3 DNA: TGTGCCAGCAGTACGGGACAGGGGAACGAGCAGTACTTC; CDR3 protein: CASSTGQGNEQYF
D gene: .; clone size: .; J gene: TRBJ1-3; V gene: TRBV7-8; CDR3 DNA: TGTGCCAGCAGGGGACATTCTGGAAACACCATATATTTT; CDR3 protein: CASRGHSGNTIYF
D gene: TRBD2; clone size: .; J gene: TRBJ2-3; V gene: TRBV29-1; CDR3 DNA: TGCAGCGTTGAGATAGCGGGGGGAGATACGCAGTATTTT; CDR3 protein: CSVEIAGGDTQYF
D gene: TRBD1; clone size: .; J gene: TRBJ2-1; V gene: TRBV7-2; CDR3 DNA: TGTGCCAGCAGCCCGGACAGGGCCTACAATGAGCAGTTCTTC; CDR3 protein: CASSPDRAYNEQFF
D gene: .; clone size: many; J gene: TRBJ2-1; V gene: TRBV5-1; CDR3 DNA: TGCGCCAGCAGCTTGGAAGTCACGGGCCATGAGCAGTTCTTC; CDR3 protein: CASSLEVTGHEQFF
D gene: .; clone size: .; J gene: TRBJ1-2; V gene: TRBV6-5; CDR3 DNA: TGTGCCAGCAGTTACGGGCAGGGGTCTAACTATGGCTACACCTTC; CDR3 protein: CASSYGQGSNYGYTF
D gene: .; clone size: once; J gene: TRBJ1-1; V gene: TRBV7-8; CDR3 DNA: TGTGCCAGCAGCTTAGGCATCGGGGGGAGCACTGAAGCTTTCTTT; CDR3 protein: CASSLGIGGSTEAFF
D gene: TRBD2; clone size: many; J gene: TRBJ2-3; V gene: TRBV7-2; CDR3 DNA: TGTGCCAGCAGCTTTTTATATAGCGGGGGGGCAGATACGCAGTATTTT; CDR3 protein: CASSFLYSGGADTQYF
D gene: TRBD1; clone size: many; J gene: TRBJ1-1; V gene: TRBV15; CDR3 DNA: TGTGCCACCAGCAGTCCTGACAGGGGGAAGAACACTGAAGCTTTCTTT; CDR3 protein: CATSSPDRGKNTEAFF
D gene: .; clone size: .; J gene: TRBJ2-3; V gene: TRBV20-1; CDR3 DNA: TGCAGTGCTAACAGGGTGCTCAGCACAGATACGCAGTATTTT; CDR3 protein: CSANRVLSTDTQYF
D gene: .; clone size: .; J gene: TRBJ1-2; V gene: TRBV3-1; CDR3 DNA: TGTGCCAGCAGCCAAGAGCCAGGTCCCGGGGGTGGCTACACCTTC; CDR3 protein: CASSQEPGPGGGYTF
D gene: .; clone size: .; J gene: TRBJ2-7; V gene: TRBV4-2; CDR3 DNA: TGTGCCAGCAGCCAACGGGTCGGGAGCATTTCCTACGAGCAGTACTTC; CDR3 protein: CASSQRVGSISYEQYF
D gene: .; clone size: .; J gene: TRBJ1-5; V gene: TRBV27; CDR3 DNA: TGTGCCAGCGGTAGCCTATCGCCCCAGCATTTT; CDR3 protein: CASGSLSPQHF
D gene: .; clone size: .; J gene: TRBJ1-1; V gene: TRBV5-1; CDR3 DNA: TGCGCCAGCAGCTTGGATCGTCCGGGTTTCGCTGAAGCTTTCTTT; CDR3 protein: CASSLDRPGFAEAFF
D gene: .; clone size: .; J gene: TRBJ2-7; V gene: TRBV29-1; CDR3 DNA: TGCAGCGCCCTGGGTCCGAGAGACGAGCAGTACTTC; CDR3 protein: CSALGPRDEQYF